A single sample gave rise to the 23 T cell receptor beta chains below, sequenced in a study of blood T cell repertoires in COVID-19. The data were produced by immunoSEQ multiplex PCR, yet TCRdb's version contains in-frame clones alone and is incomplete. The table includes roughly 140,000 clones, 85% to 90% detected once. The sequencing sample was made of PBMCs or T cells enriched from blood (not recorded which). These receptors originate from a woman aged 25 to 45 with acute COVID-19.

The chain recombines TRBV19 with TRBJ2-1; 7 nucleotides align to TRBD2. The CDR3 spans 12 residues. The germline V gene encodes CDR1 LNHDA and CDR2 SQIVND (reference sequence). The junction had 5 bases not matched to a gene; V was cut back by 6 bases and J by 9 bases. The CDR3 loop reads CASRRLAGEQFF. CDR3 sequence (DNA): TGTGCCAGTAGGAGACTAGCTGGTGAGCAGTTCTTC.

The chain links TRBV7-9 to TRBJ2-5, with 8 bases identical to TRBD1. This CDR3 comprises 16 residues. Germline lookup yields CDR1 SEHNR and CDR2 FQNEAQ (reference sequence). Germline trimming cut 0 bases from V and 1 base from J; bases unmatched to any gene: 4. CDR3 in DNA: TGTGCCAGCAGCTTAGCGTTCGACAGGGGCCAAGAGACCCAGTACTTC. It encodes CASSLAFDRGQETQYF.

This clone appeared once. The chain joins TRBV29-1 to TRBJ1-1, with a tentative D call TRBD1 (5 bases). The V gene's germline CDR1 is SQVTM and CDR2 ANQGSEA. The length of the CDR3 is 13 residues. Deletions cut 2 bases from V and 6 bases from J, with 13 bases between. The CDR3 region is CSVERGSLPEAFF. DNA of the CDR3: TGCAGCGTTGAACGGGGGTCTCTTCCTGAAGCTTTCTTT.

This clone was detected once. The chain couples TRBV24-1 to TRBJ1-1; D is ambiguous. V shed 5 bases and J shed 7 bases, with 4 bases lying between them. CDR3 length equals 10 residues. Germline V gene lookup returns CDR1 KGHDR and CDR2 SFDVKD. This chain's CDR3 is CATSGVEAFF. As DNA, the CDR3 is TGTGCCACCAGTGGCGTTGAAGCTTTCTTT.

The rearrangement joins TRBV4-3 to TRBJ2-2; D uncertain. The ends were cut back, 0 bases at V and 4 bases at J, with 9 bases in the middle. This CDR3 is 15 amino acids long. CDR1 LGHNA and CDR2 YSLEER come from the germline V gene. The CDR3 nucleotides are TGCGCCAGCAGCCAAGACTCGCGTAGCACCGGGGAGCTGTTTTTT. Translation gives CASSQDSRSTGELFF.

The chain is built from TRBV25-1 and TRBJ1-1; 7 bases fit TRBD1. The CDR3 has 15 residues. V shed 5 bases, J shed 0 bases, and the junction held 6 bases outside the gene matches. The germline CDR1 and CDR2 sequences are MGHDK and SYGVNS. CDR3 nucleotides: TGTGCCAGCAGTCCCCCACAGGGGATGAACACTGAAGCTTTCTTT. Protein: CASSPPQGMNTEAFF.

CDR3 bases: TGTGCCAGCAGTTCGGGACAGTCGATAACCTACGAGCAGTACTTC. Translating gives CASSSGQSITYEQYF. The chain is built from TRBV6-6 and TRBJ2-7, with TRBD1 matching over 7 bases. Germline V gene lookup returns CDR1 MNHNY and CDR2 SVGAGI (reference sequence). V shed 4 bases and J 2 bases; nucleotides not matched to a gene: 8. The CDR3 runs 15 residues.

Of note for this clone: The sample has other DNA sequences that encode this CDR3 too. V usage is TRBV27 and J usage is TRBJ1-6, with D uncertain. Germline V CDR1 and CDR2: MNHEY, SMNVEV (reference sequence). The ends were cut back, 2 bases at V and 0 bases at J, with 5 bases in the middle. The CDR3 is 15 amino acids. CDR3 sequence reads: CASSLSRSYNSPLHF. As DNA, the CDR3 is TGTGCCAGCAGTTTAAGCCGCTCCTATAATTCACCCCTCCACTTT.

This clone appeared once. The CDR3 nucleotides are TGTGCCAGCTCACCGAGAACCGAGTTTCGTGGCACTGAAGCTTTCTTT. Residues: CASSPRTEFRGTEAFF. This chain uses TRBV18 with TRBJ1-1, with D unresolved. Germline V gene sequence: CDR1 KGHSH, CDR2 LQKENI. This CDR3 region has 16 residues. V lost 3 bases and J 4 bases, leaving 18 bases between the germline ends.

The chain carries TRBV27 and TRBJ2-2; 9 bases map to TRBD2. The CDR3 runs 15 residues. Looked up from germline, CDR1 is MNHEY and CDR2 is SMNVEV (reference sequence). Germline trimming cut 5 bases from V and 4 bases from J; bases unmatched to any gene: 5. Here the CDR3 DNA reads TGTGCCAGCAGTCGGACTAGCGCAGGCACCGGGGAGCTGTTTTTT. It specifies CASSRTSAGTGELFF.

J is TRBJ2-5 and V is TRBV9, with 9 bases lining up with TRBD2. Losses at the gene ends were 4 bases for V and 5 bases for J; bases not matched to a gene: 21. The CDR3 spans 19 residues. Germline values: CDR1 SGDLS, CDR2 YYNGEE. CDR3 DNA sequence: TGTGCCAGCAGCACCCTGGGGCTAGCGGGAACTCAATGGGGGGAGACCCAGTACTTC. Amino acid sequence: CASSTLGLAGTQWGETQYF.

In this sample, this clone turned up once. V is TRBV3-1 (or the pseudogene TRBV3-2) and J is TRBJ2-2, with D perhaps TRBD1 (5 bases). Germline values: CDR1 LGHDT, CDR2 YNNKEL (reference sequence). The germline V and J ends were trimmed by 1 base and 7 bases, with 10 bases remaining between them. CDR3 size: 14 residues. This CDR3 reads CASSQVGEVGELFF. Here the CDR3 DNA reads TGTGCCAGCAGCCAAGTAGGGGAAGTCGGGGAGCTGTTTTTT.

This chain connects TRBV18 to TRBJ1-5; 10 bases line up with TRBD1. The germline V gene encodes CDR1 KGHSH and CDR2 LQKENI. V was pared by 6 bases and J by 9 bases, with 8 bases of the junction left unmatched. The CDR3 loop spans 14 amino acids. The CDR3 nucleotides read TGTGCCAGCTCCCGGACAGGGGGAATTACGCCCCAGCATTTT. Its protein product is CASSRTGGITPQHF. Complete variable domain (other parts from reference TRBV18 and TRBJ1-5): NAGVMQNPRHLVRRRGQEARLRCSPMKGHSHVYWYRQLPEEGLKFMVYLQKENIIDESGMPKERFSAEFPKEGPSILRIQQVVRGDSAAYFCASSRTGGITPQHFGDGTRLSIL.

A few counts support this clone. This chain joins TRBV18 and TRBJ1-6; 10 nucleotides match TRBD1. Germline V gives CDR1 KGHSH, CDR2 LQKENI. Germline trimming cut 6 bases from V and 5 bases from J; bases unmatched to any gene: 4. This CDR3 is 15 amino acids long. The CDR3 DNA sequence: TGTGCCAGCTCGCCCGGGACAGGGGATAATTCACCCCTCCACTTT. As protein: CASSPGTGDNSPLHF.

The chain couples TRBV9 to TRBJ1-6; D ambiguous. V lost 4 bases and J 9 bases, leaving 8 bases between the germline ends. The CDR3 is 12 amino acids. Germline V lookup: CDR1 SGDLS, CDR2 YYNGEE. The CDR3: CASSSESSPLHF. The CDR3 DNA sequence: TGTGCCAGCAGCTCTGAGAGTTCACCCCTCCACTTT. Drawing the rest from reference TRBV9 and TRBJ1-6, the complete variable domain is DSGVTQTPKHLITATGQRVTLRCSPRSGDLSVYWYQQSLDQGLQFLIQYYNGEERAKGNILERFSAQQFPDLHSELNLSSLELGDSALYFCASSSESSPLHFGNGTRLTVT.

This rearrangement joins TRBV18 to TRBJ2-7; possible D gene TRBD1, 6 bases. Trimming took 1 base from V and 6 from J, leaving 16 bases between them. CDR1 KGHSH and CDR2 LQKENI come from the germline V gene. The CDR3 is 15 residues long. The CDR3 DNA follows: TGTGCCAGCTCACCACTTACAGGGACCCTGGGCGAGCAGTACTTC. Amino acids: CASSPLTGTLGEQYF. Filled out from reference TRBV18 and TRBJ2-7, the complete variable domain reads NAGVMQNPRHLVRRRGQEARLRCSPMKGHSHVYWYRQLPEEGLKFMVYLQKENIIDESGMPKERFSAEFPKEGPSILRIQQVVRGDSAAYFCASSPLTGTLGEQYFGPGTRLTVT.

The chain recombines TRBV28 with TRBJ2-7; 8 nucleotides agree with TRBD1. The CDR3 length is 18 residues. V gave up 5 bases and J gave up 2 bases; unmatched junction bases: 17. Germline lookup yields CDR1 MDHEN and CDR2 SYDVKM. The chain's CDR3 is CASSAQGQGPLPAYEQYF. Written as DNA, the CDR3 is TGTGCCAGCAGTGCCCAAGGACAGGGTCCCCTCCCTGCCTACGAGCAGTACTTC.

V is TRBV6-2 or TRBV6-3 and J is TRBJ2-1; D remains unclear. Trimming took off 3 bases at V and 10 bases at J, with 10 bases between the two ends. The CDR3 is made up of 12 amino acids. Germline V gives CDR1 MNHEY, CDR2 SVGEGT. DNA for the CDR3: TGTGCCAGCAGTTATGAGCTACGGGAGCAGTTCTTC. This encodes CASSYELREQFF.

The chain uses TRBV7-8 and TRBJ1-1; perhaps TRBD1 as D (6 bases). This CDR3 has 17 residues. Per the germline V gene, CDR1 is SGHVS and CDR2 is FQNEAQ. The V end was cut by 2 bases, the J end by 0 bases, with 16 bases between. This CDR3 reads CASSLTGLQGLNTEAFF. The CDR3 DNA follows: TGTGCCAGCAGCTTAACGGGACTACAGGGATTGAACACTGAAGCTTTCTTT.

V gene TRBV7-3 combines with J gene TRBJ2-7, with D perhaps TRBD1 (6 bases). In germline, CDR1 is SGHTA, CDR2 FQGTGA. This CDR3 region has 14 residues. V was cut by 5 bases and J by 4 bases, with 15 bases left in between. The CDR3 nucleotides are TGTGCCAGCAGCGTGGGGGCAGGGGTATACGAGCAGTACTTC. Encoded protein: CASSVGAGVYEQYF.

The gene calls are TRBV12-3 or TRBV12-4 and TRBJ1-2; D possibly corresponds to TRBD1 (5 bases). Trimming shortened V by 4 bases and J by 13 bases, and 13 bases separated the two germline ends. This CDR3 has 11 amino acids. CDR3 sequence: CASSYSTVGTF. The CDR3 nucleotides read TGTGCCAGCAGTTATTCGACAGTCGGCACCTTC.

CDR3 region: CASSLGRLVSSLNNEQFF. The CDR3, as DNA: TGTGCCAGCAGCTTAGGAAGACTAGTTTCATCGCTTAACAATGAGCAGTTCTTC. The gene calls are TRBV11-2 and TRBJ2-1, with D possibly TRBD2 on 6 matching bases. Germline-derived CDR1 and CDR2 are SGHAT and FQNNGV. This CDR3 has 18 amino acids. V lost 1 base and J 5 bases, leaving 21 bases between the germline ends.

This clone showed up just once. The CDR3 sequence is CASSPGGANTEAFF. CDR3 nucleotides: TGTGCCAGCAGCCCAGGGGGAGCAAACACTGAAGCTTTCTTT. V gene TRBV6-2 or TRBV6-3 combines with J gene TRBJ1-1; 7 nucleotides match TRBD1. The ends lost 6 bases at V and 2 bases at J; junction bases unmatched: 6. The CDR3 consists of 14 residues. CDR1 and CDR2 from the germline V gene are MNHEY and SVGEGT.